This TCR beta chain was recovered during a study of shared clonotypes between healthy human individuals. Memory CD4+ cells were the fraction left after CD45RA+ naive selection. This clone was detected once. Its antigen is not known. The data were produced by immunoSEQ multiplex PCR, yet TCRdb's version contains in-frame clones alone and is incomplete. The sample holds roughly 1,500,000 clones, 95% to 99% seen once. Germline assignment: CDR1 SGHTS and CDR2 YDEGEE. The CDR3 sequence is 15 residues long. The V end lost 6 bases, the J end lost 0 bases, and 16 bases lay between the germline ends. The study, taken as a whole, reports: The study's rarefaction showed incomplete sorted-subset sequencing despite large depth. Researchers found naive subsets generally carried larger estimated richness than memory subsets.

Sequencing used naive CD4+ T cells sorted from blood. Subset denoted: CD45RA+ positively selected. This rearrangement joins TRBV5-8 to TRBJ2-7, with D maybe TRBD2 (5 bases). This clonotype was obtained from a man between 25 and 39 years old in good health. The CDR3 DNA reads TGTGCCAGCACCTCCTTTGGACTTCGCTCCTACGAGCAGTACTTC. Translated: CASTSFGLRSYEQYF.